This T cell receptor (beta chain) was obtained from a study of T cell changes during pregnancy in multiple sclerosis. Sequenced by immunoSEQ multiplex PCR; TCRdb stores in-frame clones only, minus some. The table lists about 66,000 clones, 90% of them singletons, with around 1.5% in the top ten. The CDR3 consists of 12 residues. The V gene lost 4 bases and the J gene lost 3 bases, with 10 bases spanning the gap. CDR1 GTSNPN and CDR2 SVGIG come from the germline V gene (reference sequence). The TCR originated in a female donor with multiple sclerosis, enrolled in a pregnancy study. V gene TRBV30 combines with J gene TRBJ2-7; D perhaps matches TRBD1 (5 bases). The specimen was peripheral blood, collected in the third trimester of pregnancy. The CDR3 spells CAWTTQGYEQYF. In nucleotides, the CDR3 is TGTGCCTGGACCACGCAGGGCTACGAGCAGTACTTC.